The sample holds many counts of the clone carrying this T cell receptor (beta chain). This sample was included in a study of neurological immune-mediated disorders. Via MiXCR, TCRdb re-called the 5' RACE reads, giving one row per CDR3 protein. The repertoire has 50,000 to 65,000 distinct CDR3 sequences, less than 6% of them found once; the top ten carry less than 4%. The germline gives CDR1 DFQATT, CDR2 SNEGSKA (reference sequence). V was shortened by 7 bases and J by 4 bases, with 13 bases between the two germline ends. The CDR3 covers 13 residues. The gene calls are TRBV20-1 and TRBJ2-2; possible D gene TRBD1, 6 bases. This receptor was obtained from a woman aged 45-65 years with multiple sclerosis. Material for sequencing was PBMCs. DNA for the CDR3: TGCAGTGGAGGACAGACGTCCACCGGGGAGCTGTTTTTT. Translating it yields CSGGQTSTGELFF.